This paragraph covers one T cell receptor (beta chain) sequence. This sample stems from a study of PD-1 blockade in mismatch repair-deficient tumors. The table came from immunoSEQ multiplex PCR; TCRdb's copy has only in-frame clones and leaves some out. Seen here are about 15,000 clones, about four fifths observed once, and the top ten hold 17%. Germline V gene data show CDR1 as MNHEY and CDR2 as SVGAGI. Trimming removed 2 bases at V and 12 bases at J, with 8 bases between. This CDR3 contains 12 residues. The receptor's source is an adult with mismatch repair-deficient cancer. This sequence joins TRBV6-5 and TRBJ1-6; D ambiguous. Specimen: PBMCs, collected before pembrolizumab treatment. Here the CDR3 DNA reads TGTGCCAGCAGTTACATTGGGAGACCCCTCCACTTT. Translation: CASSYIGRPLHF.